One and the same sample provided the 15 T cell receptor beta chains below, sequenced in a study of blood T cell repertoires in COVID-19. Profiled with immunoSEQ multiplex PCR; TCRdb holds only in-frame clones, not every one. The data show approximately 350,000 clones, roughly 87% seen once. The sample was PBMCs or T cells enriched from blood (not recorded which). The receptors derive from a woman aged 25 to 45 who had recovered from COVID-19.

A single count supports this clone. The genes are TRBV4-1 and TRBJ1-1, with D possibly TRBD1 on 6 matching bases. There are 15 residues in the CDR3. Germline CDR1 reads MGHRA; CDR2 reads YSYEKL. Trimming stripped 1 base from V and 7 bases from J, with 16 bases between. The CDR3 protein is CASSQVSQGSSEAFF. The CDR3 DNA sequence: TGCGCCAGCAGCCAAGTCTCACAGGGAAGCAGTGAAGCTTTCTTT.

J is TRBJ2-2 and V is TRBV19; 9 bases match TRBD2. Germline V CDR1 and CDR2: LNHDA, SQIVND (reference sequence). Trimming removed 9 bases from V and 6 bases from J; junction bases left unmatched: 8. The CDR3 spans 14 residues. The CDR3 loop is CARRGGLGAGELFF. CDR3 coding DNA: TGTGCCAGGCGGGGGGGCCTTGGGGCCGGGGAGCTGTTTTTT.

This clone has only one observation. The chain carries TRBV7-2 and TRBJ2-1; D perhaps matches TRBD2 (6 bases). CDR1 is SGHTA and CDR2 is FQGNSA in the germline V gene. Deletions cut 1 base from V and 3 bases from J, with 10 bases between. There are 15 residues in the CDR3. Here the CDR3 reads CASSLEDYFYNEQFF. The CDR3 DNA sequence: TGTGCCAGCAGCTTAGAGGACTACTTCTACAATGAGCAGTTCTTC.

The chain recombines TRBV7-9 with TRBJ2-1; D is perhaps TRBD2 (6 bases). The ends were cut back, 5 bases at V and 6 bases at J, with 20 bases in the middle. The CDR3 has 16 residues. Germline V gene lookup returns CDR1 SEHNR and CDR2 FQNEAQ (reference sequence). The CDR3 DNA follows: TGTGCCAGCAGCCCCATAATCGGGGGATACGGCAATGAGCAGTTCTTC. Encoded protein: CASSPIIGGYGNEQFF.

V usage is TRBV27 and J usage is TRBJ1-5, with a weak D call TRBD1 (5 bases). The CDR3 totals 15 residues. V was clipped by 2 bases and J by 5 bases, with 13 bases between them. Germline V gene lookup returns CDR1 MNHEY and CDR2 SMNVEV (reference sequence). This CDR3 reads CASSLGQGTDQPQHF. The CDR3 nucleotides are TGTGCCAGCAGTTTAGGTCAGGGAACGGATCAGCCCCAGCATTTT.

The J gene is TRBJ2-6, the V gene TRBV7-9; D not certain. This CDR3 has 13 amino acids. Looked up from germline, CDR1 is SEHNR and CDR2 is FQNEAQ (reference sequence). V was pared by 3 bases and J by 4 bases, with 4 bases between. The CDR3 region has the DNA TGTGCCAGCAGCTTGGCCGGGGCCAACGTCCTGACTTTC. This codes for CASSLAGANVLTF.

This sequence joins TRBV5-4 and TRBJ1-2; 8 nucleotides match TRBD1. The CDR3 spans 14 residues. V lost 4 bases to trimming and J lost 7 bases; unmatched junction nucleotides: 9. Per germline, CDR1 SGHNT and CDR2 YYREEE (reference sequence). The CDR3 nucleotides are TGTGCCAGCAGCCCCGGGACAGGCACCTCTGGCTACACCTTC. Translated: CASSPGTGTSGYTF.

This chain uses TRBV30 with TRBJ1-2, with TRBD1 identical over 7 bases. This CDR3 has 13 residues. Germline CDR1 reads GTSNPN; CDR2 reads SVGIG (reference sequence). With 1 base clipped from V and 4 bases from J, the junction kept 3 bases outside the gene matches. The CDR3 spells CAWSGGDSYGYTF. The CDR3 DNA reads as TGTGCCTGGAGTGGGGGGGACAGCTATGGCTACACCTTC.

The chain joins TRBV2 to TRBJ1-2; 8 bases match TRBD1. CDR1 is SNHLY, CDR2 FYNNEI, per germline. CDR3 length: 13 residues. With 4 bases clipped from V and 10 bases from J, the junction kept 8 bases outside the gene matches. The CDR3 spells CASSGTGSPSYTF. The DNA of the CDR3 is TGTGCCAGCAGTGGGACAGGGTCCCCATCCTACACCTTC.

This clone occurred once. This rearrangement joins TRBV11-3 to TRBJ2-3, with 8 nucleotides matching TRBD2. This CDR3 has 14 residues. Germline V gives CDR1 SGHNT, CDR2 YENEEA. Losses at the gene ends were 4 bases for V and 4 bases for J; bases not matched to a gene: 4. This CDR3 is CASSSRTSPDTQYF. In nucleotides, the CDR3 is TGTGCCAGCAGCTCAAGGACTAGCCCAGATACGCAGTATTTT.

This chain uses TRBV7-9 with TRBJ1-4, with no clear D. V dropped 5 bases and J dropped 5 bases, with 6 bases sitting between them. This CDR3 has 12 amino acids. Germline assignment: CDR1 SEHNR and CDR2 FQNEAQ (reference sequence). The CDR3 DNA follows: TGTGCCAGCAGCCGAACAAATGAAAAACTGTTTTTT. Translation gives CASSRTNEKLFF.

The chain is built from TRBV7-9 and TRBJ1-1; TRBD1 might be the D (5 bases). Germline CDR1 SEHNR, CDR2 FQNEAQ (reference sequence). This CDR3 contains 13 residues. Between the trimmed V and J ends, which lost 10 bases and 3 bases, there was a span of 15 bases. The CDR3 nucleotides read TGTGCCACTAAGACTTTCAGGGACACTGAAGCTTTCTTT. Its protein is CATKTFRDTEAFF.

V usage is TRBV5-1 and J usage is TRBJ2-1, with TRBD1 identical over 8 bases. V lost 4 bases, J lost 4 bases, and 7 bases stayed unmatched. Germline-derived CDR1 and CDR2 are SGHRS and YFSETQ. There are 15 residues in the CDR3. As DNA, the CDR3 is TGCGCCAGCAGCGTCGGGACAGGACCTTACAATGAGCAGTTCTTC. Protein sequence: CASSVGTGPYNEQFF.

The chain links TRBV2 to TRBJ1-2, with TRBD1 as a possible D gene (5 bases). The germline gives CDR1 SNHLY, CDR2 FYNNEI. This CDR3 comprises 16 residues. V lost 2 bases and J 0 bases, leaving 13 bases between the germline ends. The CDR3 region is CASSEPTETPNYGYTF. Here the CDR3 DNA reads TGTGCCAGCAGTGAACCGACAGAGACCCCTAACTATGGCTACACCTTC.

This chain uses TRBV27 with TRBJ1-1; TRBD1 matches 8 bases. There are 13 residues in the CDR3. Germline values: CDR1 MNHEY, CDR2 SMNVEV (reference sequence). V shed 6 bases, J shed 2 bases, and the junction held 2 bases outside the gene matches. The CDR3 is CASRGQANTEAFF. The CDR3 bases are TGTGCCAGCAGGGGACAGGCAAACACTGAAGCTTTCTTT.